The 19 T cell receptor beta chains below come from one sample, sequenced in a study of CD8+ T cells in alopecia areata. Extraction of RNA preceded its reverse transcription into cDNA, which served as the sequencing template. Assay: immunoSEQ multiplex PCR; the TCRdb copy retains only in-frame clones and omits some. The table has fewer than 200,000 clones, approximately 65% seen once. The sample was CD8+ T cells sorted from blood, taken at week 0. Receptors were obtained from a human donor with alopecia areata.

The rearrangement uses TRBV30 and TRBJ2-7; D is unclear. CDR1 is GTSNPN, CDR2 SVGIG, per germline (reference sequence). V lost 7 bases to trimming and J lost 5 bases, with 15 bases between them. CDR3 size: 12 residues. The CDR3 is CASHPFRDEQYF. The CDR3 nucleotides are TGTGCCTCTCACCCTTTCCGGGACGAGCAGTACTTC.

The chain is built from TRBV27 and TRBJ1-1; 8 bases line up with TRBD1. Germline V lookup: CDR1 MNHEY, CDR2 SMNVEV (reference sequence). The CDR3 has 14 amino acids. V lost 2 bases, J lost 1 base, and 0 bases stayed unmatched. The CDR3 loop is CASSLDRGNTEAFF. The CDR3 DNA follows: TGTGCCAGCAGTTTAGACAGGGGGAACACTGAAGCTTTCTTT.

Worth noting for this clone: This sample includes further DNA sequences coding for the same CDR3. This chain uses TRBV2 with TRBJ2-1, with D unclear. CDR1 and CDR2 (germline): SNHLY, FYNNEI. Trimming pared 7 bases from V and 6 bases from J, leaving 4 bases between. The CDR3 has 10 residues. CDR3 protein: CASIGNEQFF. In DNA, the CDR3 is TGTGCCAGCATAGGCAATGAGCAGTTCTTC.

V gene TRBV27 combines with J gene TRBJ2-7, with D possibly called TRBD1 or TRBD2 (5 bases each). Germline V gene lookup returns CDR1 MNHEY and CDR2 SMNVEV (reference sequence). Trimming stripped 0 bases from V and 3 bases from J, with 12 bases between. This CDR3 spans 15 amino acids. Here the CDR3 reads CASSLSLGTGYEQYF. In DNA form, the CDR3 reads TGTGCCAGCAGTTTATCTCTGGGGACCGGCTACGAGCAGTACTTC.

The rearrangement uses TRBV30 and TRBJ1-5, with D tentatively TRBD1 (5 bases). Trimming removed 2 bases from V and 4 bases from J, with 12 bases in between. Germline V gene lookup returns CDR1 GTSNPN and CDR2 SVGIG (reference sequence). The CDR3 is 14 amino acids. CDR3: CAWSTGPQNQPQHF. The CDR3 nucleotides are TGTGCCTGGAGTACGGGACCGCAGAATCAGCCCCAGCATTTT.

V gene TRBV2 combines with J gene TRBJ1-2; D ambiguous. The CDR3 has 10 amino acids. The germline V gene encodes CDR1 SNHLY and CDR2 FYNNEI. The V and J ends lost 7 bases and 6 bases respectively, with 6 bases between them. CDR3 nucleotide sequence: TGTGCCAGCACCCGAGATGGCTACACCTTC. Its translation is CASTRDGYTF.

As regards this clone: The sample holds other DNA sequences that translate to the same CDR3. The gene calls are TRBV30 and TRBJ2-5, with D maybe TRBD2 (5 bases). V was clipped by 1 base and J by 2 bases, with 8 bases between them. The CDR3 length is 13 residues. The germline V gene has CDR1 GTSNPN and CDR2 SVGIG (reference sequence). The chain's CDR3 is CAWSGGWQETQYF. The CDR3 region has the DNA TGTGCCTGGAGTGGAGGGTGGCAAGAGACCCAGTACTTC.

This rearrangement joins TRBV6-1 to TRBJ2-7, with D uncertain. Trimming took 4 bases from V and 0 from J, leaving 4 bases between them. The V gene's germline CDR1 is MNHNS and CDR2 SASEGT. The CDR3 consists of 12 residues. The CDR3 spells CASSATSYEQYF. The CDR3, as DNA: TGTGCCAGCAGTGCGACCTCCTACGAGCAGTACTTC.

This clone was recorded only once. The J gene is TRBJ2-7, the V gene TRBV19; TRBD1 matches 7 bases. CDR1 LNHDA and CDR2 SQIVND come from the germline V gene (reference sequence). V lost 5 bases, J lost 1 base, and 8 bases stayed unmatched. CDR3 length: 15 residues. Written as DNA, the CDR3 is TGTGCCAGTAGTGCCACAGGGGCTTCATCCTACGAGCAGTACTTC. Encoded protein: CASSATGASSYEQYF.

The chain employs TRBV7-3 and TRBJ1-2; D is unresolved. There are 13 residues in the CDR3. Germline assignment: CDR1 SGHTA and CDR2 FQGTGA. Between the trimmed V and J ends, which lost 3 bases and 4 bases, there was a span of 9 bases. The CDR3: CASSFSSGYGYTF. The CDR3 DNA is TGTGCCAGCAGCTTTTCAAGTGGCTATGGCTACACCTTC. The full variable domain, rest sourced from reference TRBV7-3 and TRBJ1-2, is GAGVSQTPSNKVTEKGKYVELRCDPISGHTALYWYRQSLGQGPEFLIYFQGTGAADDSGLPNDRFFAVRPEGSVSTLKIQRTERGDSAVYLCASSFSSGYGYTFGSGTRLTVV.

The chain is built from TRBV27 and TRBJ2-7; possible D gene TRBD2, 5 bases. V was cut by 6 bases and J by 0 bases, with 9 bases left in between. The CDR3 runs 13 residues. Germline loops: CDR1 MNHEY, CDR2 SMNVEV (reference sequence). The CDR3 DNA is TGTGCCAGCAGGGACCTAGCCTCCTACGAGCAGTACTTC. Amino acid sequence: CASRDLASYEQYF.

This clone has just a few counts. The chain joins TRBV28 to TRBJ2-7; D is perhaps TRBD2 (6 bases). V was clipped by 5 bases and J by 0 bases, with 14 bases between them. The V gene's germline CDR1 is MDHEN and CDR2 SYDVKM. CDR3 length: 15 amino acids. The CDR3 spells CASSRAWRGSYEQYF. CDR3 nucleotides: TGTGCCAGCAGTCGCGCGTGGCGGGGCTCCTACGAGCAGTACTTC.

This chain connects TRBV5-1 to TRBJ2-2, with D maybe TRBD1 (5 bases). V lost 5 bases and J lost 0, with 14 bases in between. Germline values: CDR1 SGHRS, CDR2 YFSETQ. This CDR3 is built from 16 residues. The CDR3 bases are TGCGCCAGCAGTCCCGTGGGGCTCTCGAACACCGGGGAGCTGTTTTTT. It specifies CASSPVGLSNTGELFF.

CDR3 nucleotides: TGTGCCAGCAGCCTCAGAGGGTCTGAAGCTTTCTTT. Translation: CASSLRGSEAFF. The chain recombines TRBV4-2 with TRBJ1-1; D gene unclear. This CDR3 has 12 residues. Trimming removed 4 bases at V and 6 bases at J, with 9 bases between. Germline CDR1 reads LGHNA; CDR2 reads YNFKEQ.

V usage is TRBV29-1 and J usage is TRBJ2-5; unclear D gene. The length of the CDR3 is 13 residues. Per germline, CDR1 SQVTM and CDR2 ANQGSEA. V was clipped by 8 bases and J by 4 bases, with 17 bases between them. CDR3 coding DNA: TGCAGCTTATACCTTAAAGCAGGAGAGACCCAGTACTTC. This gives the protein CSLYLKAGETQYF. The variable domain in full, completed from reference TRBV29-1 and TRBJ2-5, reads SAVISQKPSRDICQRGTSLTIQCQVDSQVTMMFWYRQQPGQSLTLIATANQGSEATYESGFVIDKFPISRPNLTFSTLTVSNMSPEDSSIYLCSLYLKAGETQYFGPGTRLLVL.

This clone was recorded once. The chain is built from TRBV5-6 and TRBJ2-3; TRBD2 matches at 13 bases. The length of the CDR3 is 17 residues. Per germline, CDR1 SGHDT and CDR2 YYEEEE. V shed 3 bases, J shed 2 bases, and the junction held 6 bases outside the gene matches. The CDR3 loop reads CASSSGLAGANTDTQYF. As DNA, the CDR3 is TGTGCCAGCAGCTCCGGACTAGCGGGGGCCAACACAGATACGCAGTATTTT.

This clone was recorded once. The rearrangement links TRBV6-5 to TRBJ2-5, with 8 positions matching TRBD2. V trimming: 4 bases; J trimming: 0 bases; junction bases outside the gene matches: 1. The CDR3 length is 14 residues. The germline gives CDR1 MNHEY, CDR2 SVGAGI. CDR3 nucleotides: TGTGCCAGCAGTTCACTAGCGGACCAAGAGACCCAGTACTTC. This codes for CASSSLADQETQYF.

The genes are TRBV9 and TRBJ2-2, with a tentative D call TRBD2 (6 bases). Germline assignment: CDR1 SGDLS and CDR2 YYNGEE. The length of the CDR3 is 15 residues. V was pared by 0 bases and J by 5 bases, with 11 bases between. The CDR3 sequence is CASSVVGRGTGELFF. CDR3 DNA: TGTGCCAGCAGCGTAGTAGGTCGGGGGACCGGGGAGCTGTTTTTT. Drawing the rest from reference TRBV9 and TRBJ2-2, the complete variable domain is DSGVTQTPKHLITATGQRVTLRCSPRSGDLSVYWYQQSLDQGLQFLIQYYNGEERAKGNILERFSAQQFPDLHSELNLSSLELGDSALYFCASSVVGRGTGELFFGEGSRLTVL.

This clone came up a few times. The rearrangement links TRBV4-2 to TRBJ2-1, with D possibly matching TRBD2 (6 bases). Trimming stripped 4 bases from V and 5 bases from J, with 9 bases between. The CDR3 runs 13 residues. CDR1 is LGHNA and CDR2 is YNFKEQ in the germline V gene. The CDR3 DNA follows: TGTGCCAGCAGCCGGGGGGTCAACAATGAGCAGTTCTTC. This sequence encodes CASSRGVNNEQFF.